The 27 T cell receptor beta chains in this list originate from one sample, sequenced in a study of cytomegalovirus exposure and HLA in healthy donors. PCR primers comprised 60 Vbeta and 13 Jbeta primers. The assay was immunoSEQ multiplex PCR, and TCRdb's table has in-frame clones only and misses some. Among roughly 120,000 clones, roughly four fifths were seen once, and the ten largest hold 15% to 20%. The sequenced material came from PBMCs. The origin of the receptors is a man aged 50-60 years in good health and CMV-seropositive.

The gene calls are TRBV27 and TRBJ2-5; D might be TRBD1 (5 bases). The DNA end is more similar to TRBJ2-7, so the J call may be wrong. The V gene's germline CDR1 is MNHEY and CDR2 SMNVEV (reference sequence). The CDR3 runs to 17 residues. CDR3 amino acids: CASSSLQGLGNSYEQYF. As DNA, the CDR3 is TGTGCCAGCAGTTCTCTCCAGGGTCTAGGAAACTCCTACGAGCAGTACTTC.

This chain joins TRBV28 and TRBJ2-2; D not resolved. CDR1 MDHEN and CDR2 SYDVKM come from the germline V gene. CDR3 length: 12 amino acids. V was pared by 7 bases and J by 11 bases, with 14 bases between. The CDR3 region has the DNA TGTGCCAGCACGGCGCAGCGTGGAGAGCTGTTTTTT. Translating it yields CASTAQRGELFF.

CDR3 sequence (DNA): TGCGCCAGCAGCTGGGGGCCCAGAGATAATGAAAAACTGTTTTTT. This sequence encodes CASSWGPRDNEKLFF. The chain employs TRBV5-1 and TRBJ1-4; D might be TRBD1 (6 bases). The CDR3 extends over 15 amino acids. V lost 3 bases and J lost 4, with 13 bases in between. CDR1 and CDR2 (germline): SGHRS, YFSETQ.

The chain has TRBV9 and TRBJ1-2; a weak D match, TRBD1 (6 bases). CDR1 is SGDLS, CDR2 YYNGEE, per germline. The CDR3 runs 13 residues. Between the trimmed V and J ends, which lost 2 bases and 4 bases, there was a span of 9 bases. The DNA for the CDR3 is TGTGCCAGCAGCGTTACAGGGTCCTATGGCTACACCTTC. Its protein product is CASSVTGSYGYTF.

The chain carries TRBV21-1 and TRBJ2-3; the table calls TRBD2, which could not be checked here. TRBV21-1 is described as a pseudogene. CDR3 length: 15 amino acids. The CDR3 DNA reads as TGTGCCAGCACTAGCGGGAGCGAACGCACAGATACGCAGTATTTT. Translation gives CASTSGSERTDTQYF.

There are a few counts of this clone. DNA for the CDR3: TGTGCCAGCAGGGGACAGGGCCCCTCCTACGAGCAGTACTTC. Its protein is CASRGQGPSYEQYF. The V call is TRBV2, the J call TRBJ2-7; 9 bases line up with TRBD1. Germline V gene lookup returns CDR1 SNHLY and CDR2 FYNNEI. The CDR3 is 14 residues long. V lost 6 bases and J lost 0; bases outside the gene matches: 3.

The chain joins TRBV6-1 to TRBJ2-1; 7 bases match TRBD2. This CDR3 is 14 amino acids long. The germline V gene encodes CDR1 MNHNS and CDR2 SASEGT. Trimming at V came to 7 bases and at J to 2 bases, leaving 5 bases not matched to a gene. CDR3 sequence (DNA): TGTGCCAGCATTGGGGCGGGAGCCTACAATGAGCAGTTCTTC. Encoded protein: CASIGAGAYNEQFF.

The rearrangement links TRBV5-1 to TRBJ2-3, with D unclear. V shed 4 bases and J shed 2 bases, with 14 bases lying between them. The CDR3 contains 15 residues. Per the germline V gene, CDR1 is SGHRS and CDR2 is YFSETQ. The CDR3 sequence is CASSGPSSPTDTQYF. The CDR3 coding sequence is TGCGCCAGCAGCGGGCCTTCTTCCCCCACAGATACGCAGTATTTT. The variable domain in full, completed from reference TRBV5-1 and TRBJ2-3, reads KAGVTQTPRYLIKTRGQQVTLSCSPISGHRSVSWYQQTPGQGLQFLFEYFSETQRNKGNFPGRFSGRQFSNSRSEMNVSTLELGDSALYLCASSGPSSPTDTQYFGPGTRLTVL.

The V call is TRBV7-9, the J call TRBJ1-2; 7 nucleotides match TRBD1. Germline CDR1 and CDR2: SEHNR and FQNEAQ (reference sequence). V shed 1 base and J 1 base; nucleotides not matched to a gene: 3. The CDR3 totals 15 residues. Here the CDR3 reads CASSLVYRGNYGYTF. DNA of the CDR3: TGTGCCAGCAGCTTAGTTTACAGGGGTAACTATGGCTACACCTTC.

V is TRBV2 and J is TRBJ1-2, with TRBD1 identical over 7 bases. V dropped 6 bases and J dropped 4; count of bases not matched to a gene: 2. The CDR3 consists of 12 residues. Per germline, CDR1 SNHLY and CDR2 FYNNEI. The CDR3 sequence: CASRPGGYGYTF. CDR3 nucleotides: TGTGCCAGCAGGCCAGGGGGCTATGGCTACACCTTC.

Concerning this clone: It differs at one base from a far larger clone, so likely a read error. The chain has TRBV2 and TRBJ2-3; tentatively, D is TRBD2 (5 bases). The J call is doubtful: the DNA matches TRBJ2-1 better. The CDR3 length is 15 residues. Germline CDR1 is SNHLY and CDR2 is FYNNEI. The CDR3 bases are TGTGCCAGCAGGACCCTTGGAGGTGGATACAATGAGCAGTTCTTC. Translation gives CASRTLGGGYNEQFF.

The chain joins TRBV6-5 to TRBJ2-5; a possible D gene is TRBD2 (5 bases). Trimming cost V 2 bases and J 1 base, with 11 bases left between them. Per germline, CDR1 MNHEY and CDR2 SVGAGI. CDR3 size: 15 residues. CDR3 DNA sequence: TGTGCCAGCAGTTACGGCGGGTTGACCCAAGAGACCCAGTACTTC. It translates to CASSYGGLTQETQYF.

The chain recombines TRBV6-1 with TRBJ2-7; 8 bases match TRBD1. The V segment lost 4 bases and the J segment 3 bases; nucleotides outside the gene matches: 8. From germline, CDR1 is MNHNS and CDR2 SASEGT. The CDR3 is 15 amino acids. The CDR3 here is CASSVRDRLIYEQYF. In DNA, the CDR3 is TGTGCCAGCAGTGTCCGGGACAGGTTGATCTACGAGCAGTACTTC.

This chain links TRBV5-5 with TRBJ2-3; 8 bases agree with TRBD1. The CDR3 is 18 residues long. The V and J ends lost 2 bases and 0 bases, in that order; junction bases with no gene match: 11. Looked up from germline, CDR1 is SGHKS and CDR2 is YYEKEE (reference sequence). CDR3 in DNA: TGTGCCAGCAGCTTCCCCCGGGGACAGGCCGCTAGCACAGATACGCAGTATTTT. This encodes CASSFPRGQAASTDTQYF. Looking up the rest from reference TRBV5-5 and TRBJ2-3 gives the full variable domain: DAGVTQSPTHLIKTRGQQVTLRCSPISGHKSVSWYQQVLGQGPQFIFQYYEKEERGRGNFPDRFSARQFPNYSSELNVNALLLGDSALYLCASSFPRGQAASTDTQYFGPGTRLTVL.

This clone was picked up a small number of times. The chain combines TRBV11-2 with TRBJ1-6; 10 nucleotides match TRBD1. CDR1 is SGHAT and CDR2 is FQNNGV in the germline V gene. CDR3 length: 16 residues. V lost 1 base to trimming and J lost 7 bases; unmatched junction nucleotides: 4. The CDR3 bases are TGTGCCAGCAGCTTAGGAGCGGGACAGGGGAATTCACCCCTCCACTTT. This encodes CASSLGAGQGNSPLHF.

This chain links TRBV5-6 with TRBJ2-2; 7 bases map to TRBD1. J lost 6 bases, V lost 2 bases, and 13 bases had no gene match. The CDR3 totals 17 residues. CDR1 and CDR2 from the germline V gene are SGHDT and YYEEEE. The chain's CDR3 is CASSFRAKQGIAGELFF. As DNA, the CDR3 is TGTGCCAGCAGCTTTCGAGCAAAACAGGGGATCGCCGGGGAGCTGTTTTTT.

In this sample, this clone turned up once. The gene calls are TRBV4-3 and TRBJ1-2; no reliable D call. Deletions cut 0 bases from V and 2 bases from J, with 13 bases between. The germline V gene encodes CDR1 LGHNA and CDR2 YSLEER. The length of the CDR3 is 16 residues. This CDR3 reads CASSQDGGTGNYGYTF. The CDR3 bases are TGCGCCAGCAGCCAAGACGGAGGAACGGGGAACTATGGCTACACCTTC.

This clone was recorded only once. The J gene is TRBJ2-7, the V gene TRBV5-4, with a weak D call TRBD2 (7 bases). Trimming shortened V by 6 bases and J by 0 bases, and 16 bases separated the two germline ends. This CDR3 spans 15 amino acids. The germline gives CDR1 SGHNT, CDR2 YYREEE (reference sequence). The CDR3 sequence: CASIGGRGSSYEQYF. CDR3 bases: TGTGCCAGCATCGGGGGGCGGGGGAGCTCCTACGAGCAGTACTTC.

This chain connects TRBV29-1 to TRBJ2-7; 8 bases align to TRBD1. Looked up from germline, CDR1 is SQVTM and CDR2 is ANQGSEA. The trim removed 7 bases at V and 3 bases at J, leaving 14 bases unmatched. CDR3 size: 15 residues. CDR3 amino acids: CSALSGTGNVYEQYF. The DNA for the CDR3 is TGCAGCGCCCTGTCGGGGACAGGCAATGTCTACGAGCAGTACTTC.

A word on this clone: Germline is not matched at one junction end, which may reflect a read error. The J gene is TRBJ1-6, the V gene TRBV7-9; D is possibly TRBD1 (5 bases). Germline V gene data show CDR1 as SEHNR and CDR2 as FQNEAQ (reference sequence). The CDR3 sequence is 15 residues long. The CDR3 loop reads CASSEVTAYSSPLHF. The CDR3 coding sequence is TGTGCCAGCAGTGAGGTGACAGCTTATAGTTCACCCCTCCACTTT.

This chain links TRBV7-9 with TRBJ2-1; possibly TRBD2 for D (6 bases). This CDR3 region has 15 residues. In germline, CDR1 is SEHNR, CDR2 FQNEAQ (reference sequence). V lost 4 bases to trimming and J lost 5 bases, with 15 bases between them. This CDR3 is CASSSTGTVDNEQFF. Here the CDR3 DNA reads TGTGCCAGCAGCTCGACCGGGACTGTCGACAATGAGCAGTTCTTC.

The CDR3 DNA sequence: TGTGCCAGTAGTATAGATCGGGGTGAGCAGTTCTTC. Translating it yields CASSIDRGEQFF. The V gene is TRBV19, the J gene TRBJ2-1, with a possible D match to TRBD2 (5 bases). CDR1 is LNHDA and CDR2 is SQIVND in the germline V gene (reference sequence). This CDR3 has 12 amino acids. Trimming stripped 0 bases from V and 9 bases from J, with 6 bases between.

The chain carries TRBV6-1 and TRBJ2-1; the D gene is possibly TRBD2 (7 bases). The CDR3 extends over 14 amino acids. Germline V lookup: CDR1 MNHNS, CDR2 SASEGT. V was cut by 7 bases and J by 5 bases, with 15 bases left in between. CDR3 nucleotides: TGTGCCAGCACGGCGGGGGCCCCAAACAATGAGCAGTTCTTC. Protein sequence: CASTAGAPNNEQFF.

This chain connects TRBV10-3 to TRBJ1-5, with a tentative D call TRBD1 (5 bases). CDR3 length: 14 amino acids. Trimming left V 6 bases short and J 2 bases short, with 11 bases between. CDR1 ENHRY and CDR2 SYGVKD come from the germline V gene. The CDR3 DNA reads TGTGCCATCAGCAGAGGGGAGGGCAATCAGCCCCAGCATTTT. It specifies CAISRGEGNQPQHF.

DNA for the CDR3: TGTGCCAGCAGTCGGACAGGGCGTGTAGGTTACGAGCAGTACTTC. It translates to CASSRTGRVGYEQYF. The V call is TRBV6-5, the J call TRBJ2-7; 8 bases fit TRBD1. V was pared by 5 bases and J by 4 bases, with 10 bases of the junction left unmatched. Germline assignment: CDR1 MNHEY and CDR2 SVGAGI. This CDR3 is built from 15 residues.

In DNA, the CDR3 is TGTGCCAGCTCGGTCTCGGGGAGCAGTGGCTACACCTTC. It yields the protein CASSVSGSSGYTF. The rearrangement joins TRBV7-6 to TRBJ1-2; D is uncertain. Trimming took 8 bases from V and 7 from J, leaving 17 bases between them. The CDR3 sequence is 13 residues long. Germline lookup yields CDR1 SGHVS and CDR2 FNYEAQ.

The V and J genes are TRBV25-1 and TRBJ2-3; D unresolved. The CDR3 extends over 12 amino acids. Trimming removed 0 bases from V and 6 bases from J, with 4 bases in between. Germline V gene data show CDR1 as MGHDK and CDR2 as SYGVNS. The CDR3 loop is CASSEYLDTQYF. The CDR3 DNA follows: TGTGCCAGCAGTGAATATCTGGATACGCAGTATTTT.